This TCR beta chain was observed in a study of shared clonotypes between healthy human individuals. This clone has a single count. Its antigen is not known. Points from the study as a whole: Blood was the sole source, and tissue repertoires probably differ.

Sequencing used immunoSEQ multiplex PCR; TCRdb keeps in-frame clones, though not all of them. The sample gives about 2 million clones, approximately 94% of which show up once; more than 0.95% is in the top ten. V was clipped by 6 bases and J by 7 bases; unmatched bases: 3. CDR3 size: 11 residues. The germline CDR1 and CDR2 sequences are MDHEN and SYDVKM. The naive CD8 subset, CD45RO-negative cells positively selected for CCR7, excluded terminally differentiated effector memory CD45RA+ cells. The receptor comes from a man aged 18 to 30 in good health. Specimen: naive CD8+ T cells sorted from blood. The chain links TRBV28 to TRBJ2-7; 7 bases match TRBD1. This CDR3 is CASRETGEQYF. In DNA form, the CDR3 reads TGTGCCAGCAGAGAGACAGGGGAGCAGTACTTC.